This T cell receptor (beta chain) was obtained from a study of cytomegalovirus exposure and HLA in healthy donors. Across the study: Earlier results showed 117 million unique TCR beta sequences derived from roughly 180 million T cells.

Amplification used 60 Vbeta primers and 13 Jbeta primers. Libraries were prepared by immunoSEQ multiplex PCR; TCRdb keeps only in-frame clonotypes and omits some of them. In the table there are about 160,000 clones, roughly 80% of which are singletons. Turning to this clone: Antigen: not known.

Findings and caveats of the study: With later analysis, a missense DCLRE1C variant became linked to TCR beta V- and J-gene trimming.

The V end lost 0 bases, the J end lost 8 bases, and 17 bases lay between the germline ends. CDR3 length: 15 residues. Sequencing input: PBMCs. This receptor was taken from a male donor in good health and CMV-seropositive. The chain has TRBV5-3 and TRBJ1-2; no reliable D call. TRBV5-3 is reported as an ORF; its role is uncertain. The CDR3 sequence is CARSLGVLEREGYTF. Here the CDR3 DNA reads TGTGCCAGAAGCTTGGGGGTGTTGGAGCGTGAAGGCTACACCTTC.